This TCR beta chain is drawn from a study of blood T cell repertoires in COVID-19. V lost 3 bases and J 3 bases, leaving 11 bases between the germline ends. The CDR3 totals 14 residues. The germline CDR1 and CDR2 sequences are GTSNPN and SVGIG (reference sequence). In the original processing: The authors estimated nucleated cell counts from reference gene primer amplification. Assay used: immunoSEQ multiplex PCR; TCRdb lists only in-frame clones, some missing. The V and J calls and clone size were taken over from that table, and D and trimming were inferred from the DNA. Of about 39,000 clones in the sample, approximately 86% were seen once.

Sequencing used peripheral blood. This rearrangement joins TRBV30 to TRBJ2-2; no firm D call. The clonotype was recovered from a man between 40 and 49 years old with active COVID-19. This CDR3 is CAWRSEIYTGELFF. The CDR3 bases are TGTGCCTGGAGATCGGAGATTTACACCGGGGAGCTGTTTTTT.